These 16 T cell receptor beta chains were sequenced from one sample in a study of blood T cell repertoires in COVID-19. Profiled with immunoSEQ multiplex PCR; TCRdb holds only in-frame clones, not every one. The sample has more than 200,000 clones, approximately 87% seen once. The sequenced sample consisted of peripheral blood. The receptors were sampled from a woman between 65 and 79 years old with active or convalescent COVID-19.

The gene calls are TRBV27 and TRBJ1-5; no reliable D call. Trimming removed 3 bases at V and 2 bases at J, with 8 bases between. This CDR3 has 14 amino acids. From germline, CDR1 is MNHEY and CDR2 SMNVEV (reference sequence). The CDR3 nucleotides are TGTGCCAGCAGTTTCCAATCGGGCAATCAGCCCCAGCATTTT. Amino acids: CASSFQSGNQPQHF.

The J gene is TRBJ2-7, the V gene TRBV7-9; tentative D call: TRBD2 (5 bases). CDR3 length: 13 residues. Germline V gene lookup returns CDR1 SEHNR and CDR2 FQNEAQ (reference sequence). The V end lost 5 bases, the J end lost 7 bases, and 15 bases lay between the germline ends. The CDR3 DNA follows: TGTGCCAGCAGCCCACCCGGAGGCATTGAGCAGTACTTC. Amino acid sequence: CASSPPGGIEQYF.

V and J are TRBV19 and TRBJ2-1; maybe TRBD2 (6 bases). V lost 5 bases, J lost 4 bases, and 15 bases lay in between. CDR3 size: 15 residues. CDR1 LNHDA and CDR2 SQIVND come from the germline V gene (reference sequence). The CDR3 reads CASSAEGWGYNEQFF. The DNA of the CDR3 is TGTGCCAGTAGTGCGGAGGGTTGGGGTTACAATGAGCAGTTCTTC. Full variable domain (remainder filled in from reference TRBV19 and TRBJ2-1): DGGITQSPKYLFRKEGQNVTLSCEQNLNHDAMYWYRQDPGQGLRLIYYSQIVNDFQKGDIAEGYSVSREKKESFPLTVTSAQKNPTAFYLCASSAEGWGYNEQFFGPGTRLTVL.

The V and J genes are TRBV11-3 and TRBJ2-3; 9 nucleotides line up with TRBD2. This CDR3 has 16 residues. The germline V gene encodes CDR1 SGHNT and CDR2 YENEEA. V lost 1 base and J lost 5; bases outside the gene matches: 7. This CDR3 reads CASSLGSSGAEDTQYF. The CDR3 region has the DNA TGTGCCAGCAGCTTAGGATCTAGCGGGGCGGAAGATACGCAGTATTTT.

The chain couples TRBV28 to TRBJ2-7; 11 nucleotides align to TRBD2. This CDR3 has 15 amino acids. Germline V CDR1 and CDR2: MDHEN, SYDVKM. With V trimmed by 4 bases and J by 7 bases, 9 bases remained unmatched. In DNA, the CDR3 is TGTGCCAGCAGTTATGCACTAGCGGGAGTGAGGGAGCAGTACTTC. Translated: CASSYALAGVREQYF.

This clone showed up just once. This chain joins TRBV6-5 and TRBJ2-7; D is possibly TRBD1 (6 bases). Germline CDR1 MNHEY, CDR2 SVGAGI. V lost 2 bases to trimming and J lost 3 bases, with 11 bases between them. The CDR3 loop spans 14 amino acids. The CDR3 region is CASSYDQGNYEQYF. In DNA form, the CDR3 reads TGTGCCAGCAGTTACGATCAGGGGAACTACGAGCAGTACTTC.

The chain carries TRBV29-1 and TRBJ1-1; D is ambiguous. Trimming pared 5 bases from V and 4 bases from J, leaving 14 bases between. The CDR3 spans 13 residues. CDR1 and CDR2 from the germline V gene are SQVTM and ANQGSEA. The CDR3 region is CSVSSYSGTEAFF. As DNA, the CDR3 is TGCAGCGTTTCCTCCTACAGCGGCACTGAAGCTTTCTTT.

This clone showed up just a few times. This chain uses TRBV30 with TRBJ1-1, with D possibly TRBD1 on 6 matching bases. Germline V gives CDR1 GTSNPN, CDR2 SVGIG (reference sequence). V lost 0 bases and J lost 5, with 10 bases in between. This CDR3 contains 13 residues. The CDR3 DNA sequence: TGTGCCTGGAGTGTACAGGGTGCAACTGAAGCTTTCTTT. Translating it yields CAWSVQGATEAFF.

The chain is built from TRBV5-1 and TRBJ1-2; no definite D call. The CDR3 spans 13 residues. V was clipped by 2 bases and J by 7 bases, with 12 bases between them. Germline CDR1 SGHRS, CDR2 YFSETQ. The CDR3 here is CASSLLESAGYTF. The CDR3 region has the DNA TGCGCCAGCAGCTTACTGGAGTCGGCTGGCTACACCTTC.

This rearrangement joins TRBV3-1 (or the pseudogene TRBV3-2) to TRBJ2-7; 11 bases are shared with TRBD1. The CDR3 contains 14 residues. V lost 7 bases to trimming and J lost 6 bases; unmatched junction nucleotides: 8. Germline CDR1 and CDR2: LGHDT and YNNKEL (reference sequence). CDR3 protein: CASTWTGGLSEQYF. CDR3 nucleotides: TGTGCCAGCACCTGGACAGGGGGCTTATCCGAGCAGTACTTC.

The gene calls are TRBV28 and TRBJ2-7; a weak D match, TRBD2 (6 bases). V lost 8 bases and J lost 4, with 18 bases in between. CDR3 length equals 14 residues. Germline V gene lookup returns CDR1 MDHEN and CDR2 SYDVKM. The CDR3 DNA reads TGTGCCAGCCTTCAGCGGTCGGGGGTTTACGAGCAGTACTTC. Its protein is CASLQRSGVYEQYF.

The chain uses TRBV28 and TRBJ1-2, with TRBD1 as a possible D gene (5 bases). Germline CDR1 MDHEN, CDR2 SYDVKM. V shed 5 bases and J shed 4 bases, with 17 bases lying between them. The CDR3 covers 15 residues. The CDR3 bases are TGTGCCAGCAGTCCCTGGGGCAGCCTGGCCTATGGCTACACCTTC. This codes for CASSPWGSLAYGYTF.

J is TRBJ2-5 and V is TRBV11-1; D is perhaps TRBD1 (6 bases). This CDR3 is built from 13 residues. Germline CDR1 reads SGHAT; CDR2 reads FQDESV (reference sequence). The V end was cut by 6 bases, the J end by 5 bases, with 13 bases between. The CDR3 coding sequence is TGTGCCAGCAGTCCACAGGGTTTGGAGACCCAGTACTTC. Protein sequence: CASSPQGLETQYF.

For the CDR3, the DNA is TGTGCCAGCGGTCAGACTAACAACAATTCACCCCTCCACTTT. Encoded protein: CASGQTNNNSPLHF. The chain combines TRBV9 with TRBJ1-6; D unresolved. The V gene lost 7 bases and the J gene lost 7 bases, with 15 bases spanning the gap. CDR1 and CDR2 (germline): SGDLS, YYNGEE. This CDR3 contains 14 residues.

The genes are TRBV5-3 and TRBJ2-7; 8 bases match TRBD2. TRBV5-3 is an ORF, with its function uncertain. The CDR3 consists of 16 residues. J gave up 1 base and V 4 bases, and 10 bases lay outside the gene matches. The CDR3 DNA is TGTGCCAGAAGCCGGCGGGGGGCAAGAGCGTCCTACGAGCAGTACTTC. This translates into CARSRRGARASYEQYF.

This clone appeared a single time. CDR3 sequence (DNA): TGTGCCAGCAGTCTCCGGGACAGGGGCACTGAAGCTTTCTTT. Translated, it gives CASSLRDRGTEAFF. J is TRBJ1-1 and V is TRBV7-3, with 10 bases aligning to TRBD1. In germline, CDR1 is SGHTA, CDR2 FQGTGA. With 6 bases clipped from V and 4 bases from J, the junction kept 5 bases outside the gene matches. This CDR3 contains 14 residues.